A single sample gave rise to the 18 T cell receptor beta chains below, sequenced in a study of cytomegalovirus exposure and HLA in healthy donors (TCRdb year 2017). Preparation of the library involved the immunoSEQ multiplex PCR assay. A mixture of 60 forward primers for TCR Vbeta segments and 13 reverse primers for TCR Jbeta segments was used in the multiplex PCR. TCRdb stores this immuneACCESS table with in-frame sequences only. Part of the clones is absent; in the studies checked, under half of the shortfall reflects unresolved V genes, and no reason is known for the rest. This sample comprises around 30,000 clones, 35% to 55% of them detected only once. The ten largest clones represent around 2% of the sample. Source material: PBMCs. The receptors were gathered from a woman between 50 and 59 years old in good health and CMV-seronegative.

The chain uses TRBV6-1 and TRBJ1-2, with 7 bases identical to TRBD1. V gave up 7 bases and J gave up 0 bases; unmatched junction bases: 5. This CDR3 has 14 amino acids. In germline, CDR1 is MNHNS, CDR2 SASEGT. CDR3: CASILTGPNYGYTF. CDR3 bases: TGTGCCAGCATCCTGACAGGGCCTAACTATGGCTACACCTTC.

This clone came up a few times. The V call is TRBV7-7, the J call TRBJ2-1, with D unclear. V was shortened by 0 bases and J by 9 bases, with 12 bases between the two germline ends. CDR1 and CDR2 from the germline V gene are SSHAT and FNYEAQ (reference sequence). This CDR3 has 14 amino acids. The chain's CDR3 is CASSLAGLPSEQFF. DNA for the CDR3: TGTGCCAGCAGCTTAGCCGGTCTGCCAAGTGAGCAGTTCTTC.

This clone has only a few counts. V is TRBV5-1 and J is TRBJ1-5; D uncertain. The CDR3 is made up of 14 amino acids. Germline V gives CDR1 SGHRS, CDR2 YFSETQ. Trimming removed 4 bases at V and 4 bases at J, with 12 bases between. CDR3 loop: CASSKEGRNQPQHF. The CDR3 region has the DNA TGCGCCAGCAGCAAGGAGGGTCGGAATCAGCCCCAGCATTTT.

Remarks on this clone: At one end, the junction sequence differs from germline, possibly due to a read error. Other nucleotide sequences from this sample produce the same CDR3. The genes are TRBV29-1 and TRBJ2-6; the match to TRBD1 covers 7 bases. Per the germline V gene, CDR1 is SQVTM and CDR2 is ANQGSEA. This CDR3 comprises 14 residues. CDR3 nucleotides: TGCAGCGTTATACAGGGGCCTGGGGCCAATGTCCTGACTTTC. Its translation is CSVIQGPGANVLTF.

This clone came up a few times. This chain uses TRBV5-1 with TRBJ2-1; D is possibly TRBD2 (6 bases). Trimming left V 7 bases short and J 0 bases short, with 14 bases between. Germline values: CDR1 SGHRS, CDR2 YFSETQ. The CDR3 is made up of 15 amino acids. The CDR3, as DNA: TGCGCCAGCGGGGGACTGCTTAGCTCCTACAATGAGCAGTTCTTC. Its protein is CASGGLLSSYNEQFF.

This clone was found a few times. The genes are TRBV15 and TRBJ1-3, with 8 nucleotides matching TRBD1. J lost 3 bases, V lost 5 bases, and 12 bases had no gene match. The CDR3 extends over 17 amino acids. The germline V gene has CDR1 LNHNV and CDR2 YYDKDF (reference sequence). The DNA for the CDR3 is TGTGCCACCAGCCGACTGAACACAGGGGGAATTGGAAACACCATATATTTT. Translated, it gives CATSRLNTGGIGNTIYF.

The chain combines TRBV5-4 with TRBJ2-1; 9 bases align to TRBD2. With 5 bases clipped from V and 4 bases from J, the junction kept 13 bases outside the gene matches. The length of the CDR3 is 17 residues. Germline V gene data show CDR1 as SGHNT and CDR2 as YYREEE (reference sequence). DNA of the CDR3: TGTGCCAGCAGACCACAGACTGCGGGGGGGCCTTACAATGAGCAGTTCTTC. This translates into CASRPQTAGGPYNEQFF.

CDR3 amino acids: CASSYTTGSRTQYF. The CDR3 coding sequence is TGTGCCAGCAGTTACACGACAGGCTCAAGGACCCAGTACTTC. The rearrangement uses TRBV6-5 and TRBJ2-5, with D maybe TRBD1 (6 bases). With 2 bases removed from V and 7 bases from J, the gap between germline ends came to 14 bases. Germline CDR1 is MNHEY and CDR2 is SVGAGI. CDR3 length: 14 amino acids.

The count of this clone is one. The V and J genes are TRBV28 and TRBJ2-3; 11 bases line up with TRBD2. Germline V CDR1 and CDR2: MDHEN, SYDVKM. This CDR3 comprises 15 residues. V was pared by 5 bases and J by 2 bases, with 3 bases of the junction left unmatched. The CDR3 coding sequence is TGTGCCAGCAGTAATAGCGGGGGGGTCACAGATACGCAGTATTTT. This codes for CASSNSGGVTDTQYF.

The genes are TRBV29-1 and TRBJ1-1; D unresolved. Germline V gene sequence: CDR1 SQVTM, CDR2 ANQGSEA. This CDR3 comprises 13 residues. V lost 2 bases and J lost 1, with 8 bases in between. Here the CDR3 reads CSVEQTQNTEAFF. CDR3 bases: TGCAGCGTTGAACAGACACAGAACACTGAAGCTTTCTTT. Supplemented by reference TRBV29-1 and TRBJ1-1, the full variable domain reads SAVISQKPSRDICQRGTSLTIQCQVDSQVTMMFWYRQQPGQSLTLIATANQGSEATYESGFVIDKFPISRPNLTFSTLTVSNMSPEDSSIYLCSVEQTQNTEAFFGQGTRLTVV.

This clone was observed a handful of times. This sequence joins TRBV5-1 and TRBJ2-5, with D tentatively TRBD1 (6 bases). The CDR3 has 13 amino acids. Germline V gene data show CDR1 as SGHRS and CDR2 as YFSETQ. V was cut by 5 bases and J by 0 bases, with 8 bases left in between. The CDR3: CASRQGHQETQYF. The DNA of the CDR3 is TGCGCCAGCAGACAGGGACACCAAGAGACCCAGTACTTC. Full variable domain (rest looked up from reference TRBV5-1 and TRBJ2-5): KAGVTQTPRYLIKTRGQQVTLSCSPISGHRSVSWYQQTPGQGLQFLFEYFSETQRNKGNFPGRFSGRQFSNSRSEMNVSTLELGDSALYLCASRQGHQETQYFGPGTRLLVL.

V usage is TRBV2 and J usage is TRBJ2-5, with 10 bases fitting TRBD2. Germline trimming cut 2 bases from V and 5 bases from J; bases unmatched to any gene: 5. The CDR3 has 15 residues. Germline CDR1 is SNHLY and CDR2 is FYNNEI. DNA of the CDR3: TGTGCCAGCAGTGAACTAGCGGGAGCGGTTGAGACCCAGTACTTC. It translates to CASSELAGAVETQYF.

This clone is judged medium-sized. The chain joins TRBV15 to TRBJ1-4, with TRBD1 as a possible D gene (6 bases). Germline CDR1 reads LNHNV; CDR2 reads YYDKDF (reference sequence). The CDR3 covers 16 residues. The germline V and J ends were trimmed by 3 bases and 8 bases, with 19 bases remaining between them. CDR3 amino acids: CATSRTGDGEMEKLFF. In nucleotides, the CDR3 is TGTGCCACCAGCAGGACAGGAGATGGGGAGATGGAAAAACTGTTTTTT.

This clone was detected only a few times. The chain has TRBV5-1 and TRBJ2-3; 12 nucleotides line up with TRBD1. After removal of 3 bases from V and 1 base from J, the junction contained 3 bases not matched to a gene. CDR1 and CDR2 from the germline V gene are SGHRS and YFSETQ. This CDR3 has 16 amino acids. The chain's CDR3 is CASSSGDRGRTDTQYF. CDR3 nucleotide sequence: TGCGCCAGCAGCTCCGGGGACAGGGGGCGCACAGATACGCAGTATTTT.

This chain links TRBV27 with TRBJ2-1; TRBD2 might be the D (5 bases). V gave up 3 bases and J gave up 8 bases, with 11 bases separating them. CDR1 and CDR2 (germline): MNHEY, SMNVEV (reference sequence). This CDR3 spans 13 amino acids. The CDR3 DNA reads TGTGCCAGCAGTTTCGAGGGCGGCGATGAGCAGTTCTTC. Amino acid sequence: CASSFEGGDEQFF.

The chain has TRBV5-1 and TRBJ2-6; a weak D match, TRBD2 (7 bases). V was shortened by 4 bases and J by 3 bases, with 14 bases between the two germline ends. The CDR3 sequence is 16 residues long. Germline-derived CDR1 and CDR2 are SGHRS and YFSETQ. CDR3 region: CASSREGVFGANVLTF. CDR3 in DNA: TGCGCCAGCAGCAGGGAGGGGGTCTTTGGGGCCAACGTCCTGACTTTC.

In its sample, this clone was seen a few times. The gene calls are TRBV28 and TRBJ2-7; 7 positions agree with TRBD1. CDR3 length equals 15 residues. Germline V gives CDR1 MDHEN, CDR2 SYDVKM. V lost 5 bases to trimming and J lost 6 bases; unmatched junction nucleotides: 13. The CDR3 DNA follows: TGTGCCAGCAGTACTACCGGGACAGCCGGCTTCGAGCAGTACTTC. Encoded protein: CASSTTGTAGFEQYF.

J is TRBJ1-6 and V is TRBV27, with no clear D. The germline gives CDR1 MNHEY, CDR2 SMNVEV (reference sequence). Trimming cost V 5 bases and J 10 bases, with 15 bases left between them. CDR3 length: 14 residues. CDR3 in DNA: TGTGCCAGCAGTGAGCGGGTAGGACTCTCACCCCTCCACTTT. It specifies CASSERVGLSPLHF.